Sequencing of this T cell receptor (beta chain) was carried out in a study of CD8+ T cells in alopecia areata. Looking at the study overall: In an open-label trial, patients got 5 to 10 mg tofacitinib twice daily. General study results and limits: Normal scalp had lower clonality than lesional scalp, with alopecia totalis/universalis lesions showing this most strongly. Tofacitinib did not eliminate many expanded lesional clones from scalp or blood.

Trimming cost V 4 bases and J 2 bases; bases outside gene matches: 6. CDR3 length: 14 amino acids. In germline, CDR1 is SGHRS, CDR2 YFSETQ. Sequencing used cDNA as its template, made by extracting RNA and reverse transcribing it. Libraries were prepared by immunoSEQ multiplex PCR; TCRdb keeps only in-frame clonotypes and omits some of them. The sample includes 270,000 or so clones, roughly 50% seen only once; the top ten take about 1.7%. Treatment described: oral pan-JAK inhibitor, 5-10 mg twice daily. Patients with alopecia areata provided lesional scalp punch biopsies as well as peripheral blood. With respect to this clone: Its antigen is not known.

Material: CD4+ T cells sorted from blood, obtained at week 24, from a patient treated with tofacitinib. The V and J genes are TRBV5-1 and TRBJ2-7; 7 bases are a match to TRBD1. The clonotype originates from a human donor with alopecia areata. DNA for the CDR3: TGCGCCAGCAGCCAAGATACAGGGGCCTACGAGCAGTACTTC. Amino acids: CASSQDTGAYEQYF.